Shown below are 9 T cell receptor beta chains from a single sample sequenced in a study of blood T cells in healthy people across ages. A second PCR, run for roughly 7 to 11 cycles, used a sample-barcoded 5' primer plus a J-beta primer mix. TCRdb analysed the 5' RACE reads with MiXCR anew, one entry per CDR3 protein. There are some 1.4 million distinct CDR3 sequences in the sample; approximately 40% occur only once, and 7% to 9.5% lies in the top ten. Sequenced material: blood. These receptor sequences come from a woman between 18 and 29 years old in good health.

The chain carries TRBV7-9 and TRBJ1-1, with D unclear. Germline V gives CDR1 SEHNR, CDR2 FQNEAQ (reference sequence). V lost 1 base, J lost 10 bases, and 13 bases lay in between. The CDR3 totals 13 residues. This chain's CDR3 is CASSLEGSARAFF. The CDR3 nucleotides are TGTGCCAGCAGCTTAGAGGGCAGCGCCCGAGCTTTCTTT.

The chain joins TRBV12-3 or TRBV12-4 to TRBJ2-5, with 12 bases matching TRBD2. The CDR3 loop spans 17 amino acids. The V segment lost 2 bases and the J segment 5 bases; nucleotides outside the gene matches: 9. This CDR3 is CASSLSSSGGGRETQYF. CDR3 nucleotides: TGTGCCAGCAGTTTATCTTCTAGCGGGGGGGGAAGGGAGACCCAGTACTTC.

The rearrangement uses TRBV10-3 and TRBJ1-5; the D gene is possibly TRBD1 (6 bases). Trimming took 2 bases from V and 3 from J, leaving 17 bases between them. The CDR3 sequence is 17 residues long. Per germline, CDR1 ENHRY and CDR2 SYGVKD. DNA of the CDR3: TGTGCCATCAGTGAGCCAAATCAGACAGGATCCAATCAGCCCCAGCATTTT. Translated, it gives CAISEPNQTGSNQPQHF.

This clonotype was seen only a few times. The chain links TRBV29-1 to TRBJ1-4; D gene unclear. CDR3 size: 13 residues. V was shortened by 7 bases and J by 7 bases, with 16 bases between the two germline ends. Germline V gives CDR1 SQVTM, CDR2 ANQGSEA. The CDR3, as DNA: TGCAGCGCTATGACATTAGGCGCTGAAAAACTGTTTTTT. Residues: CSAMTLGAEKLFF.

The sample holds a few counts of this clonotype. V gene TRBV4-2 combines with J gene TRBJ1-6; no definite D call. V shed 0 bases and J shed 7 bases, with 10 bases lying between them. Looked up from germline, CDR1 is LGHNA and CDR2 is YNFKEQ. CDR3 size: 15 residues. CDR3 bases: TGTGCCAGCAGCCAAGATCTTCCGGCCAATTCACCCCTCCACTTT. This encodes CASSQDLPANSPLHF.

The chain carries TRBV7-9 and TRBJ2-1; TRBD1 aligns across 10 bases. The V segment lost 5 bases and the J segment 6 bases; nucleotides outside the gene matches: 10. This CDR3 is built from 16 residues. Germline V gives CDR1 SEHNR, CDR2 FQNEAQ (reference sequence). CDR3 region: CASSLGTGANSNEQFF. CDR3 in DNA: TGTGCCAGCAGCCTCGGGACAGGGGCTAACTCCAATGAGCAGTTCTTC.

This clonotype was seen only a few times. The gene calls are TRBV12-3 or TRBV12-4 and TRBJ1-2; the D is unclear. The V end lost 10 bases, the J end lost 1 base, and 7 bases lay between the germline ends. This CDR3 comprises 11 residues. The CDR3 coding sequence is TGTGCCACAACAGTTAACTATGGCTACACCTTC. This sequence encodes CATTVNYGYTF.

This clonotype was counted between two and nine times. This chain connects TRBV12-3 or TRBV12-4 to TRBJ1-1; no reliable D call. CDR3 length: 18 amino acids. With 3 bases removed from V and 0 bases from J, the gap between germline ends came to 20 bases. The CDR3 sequence is CASSFSQRPEVMNTEAFF. Written as DNA, the CDR3 is TGTGCCAGCAGTTTCAGTCAGCGCCCAGAGGTCATGAACACTGAAGCTTTCTTT.

J is TRBJ2-2 and V is TRBV20-1; possibly TRBD1 or TRBD2 for D (6 bases each). The CDR3 runs 16 residues. Germline V gives CDR1 DFQATT, CDR2 SNEGSKA (reference sequence). V was shortened by 3 bases and J by 2 bases, with 16 bases between the two germline ends. Here the CDR3 DNA reads TGCAGTGCTAGGGCCCACGGGGGCCTAAACACCGGGGAGCTGTTTTTT. Translated: CSARAHGGLNTGELFF.